One and the same sample provided the 12 T cell receptor beta chains below, sequenced in a study of cytomegalovirus exposure and HLA in healthy donors. A multiplex PCR was run with 60 Vbeta primers and 13 Jbeta primers. Method: immunoSEQ multiplex PCR; TCRdb's copy keeps in-frame clones and lacks some. The sample yields about 160,000 clones, approximately 79% seen once. Sample: PBMCs. The source of these receptors is a man aged 60 to 75 in good health and CMV-seronegative.

This chain uses TRBV5-6 with TRBJ2-7, with D possibly being TRBD1 (6 bases). There are 15 residues in the CDR3. Per germline, CDR1 SGHDT and CDR2 YYEEEE. Deletions cut 0 bases from V and 0 bases from J, with 10 bases between. The CDR3 coding sequence is TGTGCCAGCAGCTTGGGGTCAGGGGCCTCCTACGAGCAGTACTTC. It encodes CASSLGSGASYEQYF.

This chain joins TRBV19 and TRBJ2-7; 7 nucleotides align to TRBD1. This CDR3 is built from 13 residues. V shed 10 bases and J 3 bases; nucleotides not matched to a gene: 9. The germline V gene encodes CDR1 LNHDA and CDR2 SQIVND (reference sequence). CDR3 sequence: CATSAGTVYEQYF. CDR3 nucleotide sequence: TGTGCCACTTCCGCCGGGACAGTCTACGAGCAGTACTTC.

The chain has TRBV29-1 and TRBJ1-6; unclear D gene. Germline V gene lookup returns CDR1 SQVTM and CDR2 ANQGSEA. This CDR3 is built from 19 residues. CDR3 sequence (DNA): TGCACCAGGTTCTCCGCGATTACCATCTACATACCCTATAATTCACCCCTCCACTTT. Translation gives CTRFSAITIYIPYNSPLHF. Drawing the rest from reference TRBV29-1 and TRBJ1-6, the complete variable domain is SAVISQKPSRDICQRGTSLTIQCQVDSQVTMMFWYRQQPGQSLTLIATANQGSEATYESGFVIDKFPISRPNLTFSTLTVSNMSPEDSSIYLCTRFSAITIYIPYNSPLHFGNGTRLTVT.

The genes are TRBV5-1 and TRBJ2-5; 11 bases line up with TRBD2. The V segment lost 0 bases and the J segment 5 bases; nucleotides outside the gene matches: 6. The CDR3 has 16 residues. From germline, CDR1 is SGHRS and CDR2 YFSETQ. This chain's CDR3 is CASSLDVAGGRETQYF. The CDR3 DNA is TGCGCCAGCAGCTTGGATGTAGCGGGAGGGAGGGAGACCCAGTACTTC.

The rearrangement uses TRBV15 and TRBJ1-1, with a tentative D call TRBD1 (5 bases). The germline V gene encodes CDR1 LNHNV and CDR2 YYDKDF (reference sequence). The CDR3 has 15 amino acids. V was cut by 4 bases and J by 11 bases, with 23 bases left in between. CDR3 in DNA: TGTGCCACCAGCATGAGATCCCCCCTCTCGGGGGACGCTTTCTTT. Encoded protein: CATSMRSPLSGDAFF.

V usage is TRBV10-1 and J usage is TRBJ1-6; no firm D call. V dropped 2 bases and J dropped 5 bases, with 10 bases sitting between them. The CDR3 contains 15 residues. Germline V CDR1 and CDR2: WNHNN, SYGVQD (reference sequence). In nucleotides, the CDR3 is TGCGCCAGCAGTGAGGGCCCCGCGGATAATTCACCCCTCCACTTT. Translation gives CASSEGPADNSPLHF.

This sequence joins TRBV5-6 and TRBJ2-3, with a weak D call TRBD2 (6 bases). The germline V and J ends were trimmed by 4 bases and 5 bases, with 20 bases remaining between them. CDR3 length: 16 residues. Per the germline V gene, CDR1 is SGHDT and CDR2 is YYEEEE. CDR3 in DNA: TGTGCCAGCAGCGGGGGGACCGGGAGTGTCTTAGATACGCAGTATTTT. It specifies CASSGGTGSVLDTQYF.

The chain employs TRBV5-4 and TRBJ2-3, with D possibly TRBD2 on 9 matching bases. This CDR3 comprises 19 residues. The germline CDR1 and CDR2 sequences are SGHNT and YYREEE (reference sequence). V was cut by 4 bases and J by 2 bases, with 26 bases left in between. CDR3 DNA: TGTGCCAGCAGCCAGGCAGGGGGCGCAAGCGGGGGGAACACAGATACGCAGTATTTT. It specifies CASSQAGGASGGNTDTQYF.

In DNA, the CDR3 is TGCGCCAGCAGCTCGACAGGTATGAAGCACAATGAGCAGTTCTTC. Amino acid sequence: CASSSTGMKHNEQFF. The chain joins TRBV5-1 to TRBJ2-1; tentatively, D is TRBD1 (6 bases). V gave up 3 bases and J gave up 5 bases, with 15 bases separating them. This CDR3 contains 15 residues. The germline gives CDR1 SGHRS, CDR2 YFSETQ. Supplemented by reference TRBV5-1 and TRBJ2-1, the full variable domain reads KAGVTQTPRYLIKTRGQQVTLSCSPISGHRSVSWYQQTPGQGLQFLFEYFSETQRNKGNFPGRFSGRQFSNSRSEMNVSTLELGDSALYLCASSSTGMKHNEQFFGPGTRLTVL.

The V and J genes are TRBV6-6 and TRBJ1-2, with D perhaps matching TRBD1 (5 bases). Trimming took 0 bases from V and 4 from J, leaving 9 bases between them. The CDR3 has 14 residues. Germline lookup yields CDR1 MNHNY and CDR2 SVGAGI (reference sequence). CDR3 DNA sequence: TGTGCCAGCAGTTACTCGGGGGGAGGCTATGGCTACACCTTC. Amino acids: CASSYSGGGYGYTF.

This clone was picked up one time. The chain carries TRBV6-4 and TRBJ2-2; D possibly corresponds to TRBD2 (6 bases). The CDR3 sequence is 14 residues long. V was shortened by 2 bases and J by 6 bases, with 10 bases between the two germline ends. Looked up from germline, CDR1 is MRHNA and CDR2 is SNTAGT. The CDR3 loop is CASSDEAGSGELFF. In DNA form, the CDR3 reads TGTGCCAGCAGTGACGAGGCGGGGTCCGGGGAGCTGTTTTTT.

V gene TRBV5-1 combines with J gene TRBJ2-7; 8 bases align to TRBD2. The germline CDR1 and CDR2 sequences are SGHRS and YFSETQ. The CDR3 loop spans 15 amino acids. The trim removed 2 bases at V and 1 base at J, leaving 5 bases unmatched. DNA of the CDR3: TGCGCCAGCAGCTTTACGGGAGGGCGATCCTACGAGCAGTACTTC. Translated: CASSFTGGRSYEQYF.